The rows below give T cell receptor beta chains drawn from one sample of a study of CD8 T cells in ankylosing spondylitis. A single record per CDR3 protein comes from TCRdb applying MiXCR to the 5' RACE reads. The data show 150,000 or so distinct CDR3 sequences, 11% seen once. Sequences were obtained from blood, either unsorted or a sorted T cell fraction (not recorded which). These receptors were collected from a male donor with ankylosing spondylitis or in good health (not recorded which). Each CDR3 is given with its conserved first and last residue. Each record gives: clone size, J gene, V gene, D gene, CDR3 protein, CDR3 DNA. A D gene is named only where the DNA matches it firmly. Size tells how often a clone was seen (once, few, many) or the class of an expanded clone, and some rows leave it out.

abundance: few; j_gene: TRBJ2-5; v_gene: TRBV4-2; d_gene: NA; CDR3aa: CASSQLGDPLVETQYF; CDR3nt: TGTGCCAGCAGCCAATTGGGGGACCCTTTGGTGGAGACCCAGTACTTC
abundance: many; j_gene: TRBJ1-1; v_gene: TRBV20-1; d_gene: NA; CDR3aa: CSALLFFLHTEAFF; CDR3nt: TGCAGTGCCCTCTTATTCTTTCTTCACACTGAAGCTTTCTTT
abundance: NA; j_gene: TRBJ2-7; v_gene: TRBV18; d_gene: NA; CDR3aa: CASSPGRPFYEQYF; CDR3nt: TGTGCCAGCTCACCAGGCCGGCCCTTCTACGAGCAGTACTTC
abundance: many; j_gene: TRBJ2-4; v_gene: TRBV28; d_gene: NA; CDR3aa: CASGLPGGERLAKNIQYF; CDR3nt: TGTGCCAGCGGACTCCCGGGCGGGGAACGACTAGCCAAAAACATTCAGTACTTC
abundance: many; j_gene: TRBJ2-1; v_gene: TRBV7-6; d_gene: TRBD2; CDR3aa: CASSPRELAGGGGRQFF; CDR3nt: TGTGCCAGCAGCCCCCGTGAGCTAGCGGGAGGAGGTGGTAGGCAGTTCTTC
abundance: many; j_gene: TRBJ2-4; v_gene: TRBV4-1; d_gene: NA; CDR3aa: CASSQVGLAKNIQYF; CDR3nt: TGCGCCAGCAGCCAAGTCGGGCTAGCCAAAAACATTCAGTACTTC
abundance: many; j_gene: TRBJ2-3; v_gene: TRBV20-1; d_gene: TRBD1; CDR3aa: CSVGQGADTQYF; CDR3nt: TGCAGTGTTGGACAGGGGGCAGATACGCAGTATTTT
abundance: many; j_gene: TRBJ1-1; v_gene: TRBV10-3; d_gene: NA; CDR3aa: CAIGDTPNTEAFF; CDR3nt: TGTGCCATCGGGGACACACCGAACACTGAAGCTTTCTTT
abundance: few; j_gene: TRBJ2-1; v_gene: TRBV27; d_gene: TRBD2; CDR3aa: CASSFRAGDEQFF; CDR3nt: TGTGCCAGCAGTTTCCGGGCGGGGGATGAGCAGTTCTTC
abundance: few; j_gene: TRBJ2-7; v_gene: TRBV20-1; d_gene: TRBD2; CDR3aa: CSAQLPGTSGSYEQYF; CDR3nt: TGCAGTGCCCAGCTCCCGGGGACTAGCGGGAGCTACGAGCAGTACTTC
abundance: NA; j_gene: TRBJ1-4; v_gene: TRBV10-3; d_gene: NA; CDR3aa: CATRTIATNEKLFF; CDR3nt: TGTGCCACAAGGACGATTGCAACTAATGAAAAACTGTTTTTT
abundance: few; j_gene: TRBJ2-5; v_gene: TRBV24-1; d_gene: NA; CDR3aa: CATSAGVGIEETQYF; CDR3nt: TGTGCCACCAGTGCAGGGGTGGGTATAGAAGAGACCCAGTACTTC
abundance: NA; j_gene: TRBJ1-2; v_gene: TRBV10-3; d_gene: NA; CDR3aa: CAISESGGVYGYTF; CDR3nt: TGTGCCATCAGTGAGTCGGGAGGGGTCTATGGCTACACCTTC
abundance: few; j_gene: TRBJ2-1; v_gene: TRBV19; d_gene: TRBD1; CDR3aa: CASLAQGESYNEQFF; CDR3nt: TGTGCCAGTCTTGCCCAGGGGGAGTCCTACAATGAGCAGTTCTTC
abundance: few; j_gene: TRBJ2-6; v_gene: TRBV4-3; d_gene: NA; CDR3aa: CASSQDSSVFSGANVLTF; CDR3nt: TGCGCCAGCAGCCAAGATTCCAGCGTCTTCTCTGGGGCCAACGTCCTGACTTTC
abundance: NA; j_gene: TRBJ1-2; v_gene: TRBV6-5; d_gene: TRBD1; CDR3aa: CASSLRRGDYGYTF; CDR3nt: TGTGCCAGCAGTTTGCGCAGGGGGGACTATGGCTACACCTTC
abundance: NA; j_gene: TRBJ1-1; v_gene: TRBV20-1; d_gene: NA; CDR3aa: CSASLDTEAFF; CDR3nt: TGCAGTGCTAGTTTAGACACTGAAGCTTTCTTT
abundance: many; j_gene: TRBJ2-2; v_gene: TRBV4-3; d_gene: NA; CDR3aa: CASSQVGGVSGELFF; CDR3nt: TGCGCCAGCAGCCAAGTGGGGGGAGTTTCCGGGGAGCTGTTTTTT
abundance: NA; j_gene: TRBJ1-2; v_gene: TRBV27; d_gene: NA; CDR3aa: CASNPQYGYTF; CDR3nt: TGTGCCAGCAACCCCCAATATGGCTACACCTTC
abundance: NA; j_gene: TRBJ2-3; v_gene: TRBV18; d_gene: NA; CDR3aa: CASSPQQGATDTQYF; CDR3nt: TGTGCCAGCTCACCCCAGCAGGGAGCCACAGATACGCAGTATTTT
abundance: many; j_gene: TRBJ2-7; v_gene: TRBV12-3/TRBV12-4; d_gene: NA; CDR3aa: CASSLRTNEGEQYF; CDR3nt: TGTGCCAGCAGTTTACGGACTAACGAGGGGGAGCAGTACTTC
abundance: many; j_gene: TRBJ2-1; v_gene: TRBV5-1; d_gene: TRBD2; CDR3aa: CASLLAGSGDEQFF; CDR3nt: TGCGCCAGCCTGCTAGCGGGCTCGGGGGATGAGCAGTTCTTC
abundance: many; j_gene: TRBJ1-5; v_gene: TRBV27; d_gene: NA; CDR3aa: CASSSTSGNQPQHF; CDR3nt: TGTGCCAGCAGTTCGACATCAGGGAATCAGCCCCAGCATTTT
abundance: many; j_gene: TRBJ2-1; v_gene: TRBV12-3/TRBV12-4; d_gene: NA; CDR3aa: CASSFGEPNEQFF; CDR3nt: TGTGCCAGCAGTTTCGGGGAACCCAATGAGCAGTTCTTC
abundance: many; j_gene: TRBJ2-7; v_gene: TRBV6-5; d_gene: NA; CDR3aa: CASSSGGLSSYEQYF; CDR3nt: TGTGCCAGCAGTTCCGGAGGCCTAAGTTCCTACGAGCAGTACTTC
abundance: many; j_gene: TRBJ1-1; v_gene: TRBV10-3; d_gene: NA; CDR3aa: CAISETRGGSSFF; CDR3nt: TGTGCCATCAGTGAGACCCGCGGGGGCTCGTCTTTCTTT
abundance: NA; j_gene: TRBJ2-5; v_gene: TRBV3-1; d_gene: NA; CDR3aa: CTSSPFSGGLSVYQETQYF; CDR3nt: TGTACCAGCAGCCCTTTCTCGGGGGGCCTATCGGTGTACCAAGAGACCCAGTACTTC
abundance: many; j_gene: TRBJ2-7; v_gene: TRBV9; d_gene: TRBD2; CDR3aa: CASSVDQREAHEQYF; CDR3nt: TGTGCCAGCAGCGTAGATCAGCGGGAGGCCCACGAGCAGTACTTC
abundance: many; j_gene: TRBJ2-2; v_gene: TRBV29-1; d_gene: TRBD1; CDR3aa: CSVPGQGSTGELFF; CDR3nt: TGCAGCGTGCCGGGACAGGGGAGCACCGGGGAGCTGTTTTTT
abundance: few; j_gene: TRBJ1-1; v_gene: TRBV20-1; d_gene: NA; CDR3aa: CSALIGVRAFF; CDR3nt: TGCAGTGCGCTGATTGGAGTGAGGGCTTTCTTT
abundance: NA; j_gene: TRBJ2-3; v_gene: TRBV19; d_gene: TRBD1; CDR3aa: CASENRDRGGTDTQYF; CDR3nt: TGTGCCAGCGAGAACCGGGACAGGGGAGGCACAGATACGCAGTATTTT
abundance: many; j_gene: TRBJ1-2; v_gene: TRBV6-5; d_gene: TRBD1; CDR3aa: CASSRTGNGYTF; CDR3nt: TGTGCCAGCAGTCGGACAGGGAATGGCTACACCTTC
abundance: many; j_gene: TRBJ2-1; v_gene: TRBV9; d_gene: NA; CDR3aa: CASSVITGRSYNEQFF; CDR3nt: TGTGCCAGCAGCGTAATAACGGGTCGCTCCTACAATGAGCAGTTCTTC
abundance: many; j_gene: TRBJ2-1; v_gene: TRBV5-5; d_gene: TRBD2; CDR3aa: CASIMDLSGSSYNEQFF; CDR3nt: TGTGCCAGCATCATGGATCTTAGCGGGAGCTCCTACAATGAGCAGTTCTTC
abundance: few; j_gene: TRBJ2-1; v_gene: TRBV7-6; d_gene: NA; CDR3aa: CASSLAVGYEQFF; CDR3nt: TGTGCCAGCAGCTTAGCTGTTGGTTATGAGCAGTTCTTC
abundance: many; j_gene: TRBJ2-3; v_gene: TRBV6-5; d_gene: NA; CDR3aa: CASSDQLHTQYF; CDR3nt: TGTGCCAGCAGTGATCAGCTCCATACGCAGTATTTT
abundance: many; j_gene: TRBJ1-4; v_gene: TRBV5-6; d_gene: NA; CDR3aa: CASSSLSEGREKLFF; CDR3nt: TGTGCCAGCAGCTCCCTTTCGGAAGGGAGAGAAAAACTGTTTTTT
abundance: NA; j_gene: TRBJ1-6; v_gene: TRBV6-1; d_gene: NA; CDR3aa: CASRQEYNSPLHF; CDR3nt: TGTGCCAGCAGGCAGGAGTATAATTCACCCCTCCACTTT
abundance: few; j_gene: TRBJ1-1; v_gene: TRBV24-1; d_gene: NA; CDR3aa: CATATGGLNTEAFF; CDR3nt: TGTGCCACCGCGACCGGGGGGCTGAACACTGAAGCTTTCTTT
abundance: NA; j_gene: TRBJ1-5; v_gene: TRBV28; d_gene: TRBD1; CDR3aa: CASSLWTGNSQPQHF; CDR3nt: TGTGCCAGCAGTTTATGGACAGGGAACAGTCAGCCCCAGCATTTT
abundance: NA; j_gene: TRBJ2-7; v_gene: TRBV20-1; d_gene: TRBD2; CDR3aa: CSASRGGGFYEQYF; CDR3nt: TGCAGTGCTAGTCGGGGCGGGGGATTCTACGAGCAGTACTTC
abundance: NA; j_gene: TRBJ2-7; v_gene: TRBV10-3; d_gene: NA; CDR3aa: CAISERADTSYEQYF; CDR3nt: TGTGCCATCAGTGAGCGGGCGGACACCTCTTACGAGCAGTACTTC
abundance: many; j_gene: TRBJ1-1; v_gene: TRBV6-1; d_gene: NA; CDR3aa: CASRPPQGTNTEAFF; CDR3nt: TGTGCCAGCAGGCCCCCACAGGGTACTAACACTGAAGCTTTCTTT
abundance: many; j_gene: TRBJ2-1; v_gene: TRBV10-3; d_gene: NA; CDR3aa: CATADKPSNEQFF; CDR3nt: TGTGCCACCGCGGACAAACCTTCCAATGAGCAGTTCTTC
abundance: NA; j_gene: TRBJ1-2; v_gene: TRBV7-9; d_gene: NA; CDR3aa: CASSLARGRDYGYTF; CDR3nt: TGTGCCAGCAGCTTAGCGCGCGGGAGGGACTATGGCTACACCTTC
abundance: many; j_gene: TRBJ1-2; v_gene: TRBV20-1; d_gene: NA; CDR3aa: CSARPGLDGYTF; CDR3nt: TGCAGTGCCCGGCCTGGGCTGGATGGCTACACCTTC
abundance: NA; j_gene: TRBJ1-1; v_gene: TRBV12-3/TRBV12-4; d_gene: NA; CDR3aa: CASSLGLGGGGTEAFF; CDR3nt: TGTGCCAGCAGTCTCGGGTTGGGGGGGGGTGGGACTGAAGCTTTCTTT
abundance: few; j_gene: TRBJ2-1; v_gene: TRBV7-2; d_gene: NA; CDR3aa: CASSLGLASPYNEQFF; CDR3nt: TGTGCCAGCAGCTTAGGTCTAGCGTCACCCTACAATGAGCAGTTCTTC
abundance: many; j_gene: TRBJ2-1; v_gene: TRBV6-2/TRBV6-3; d_gene: TRBD2; CDR3aa: CASSLSGLADIHNEQFF; CDR3nt: TGTGCCAGCAGCTTATCCGGACTAGCTGATATCCACAATGAGCAGTTCTTC
abundance: many; j_gene: TRBJ2-3; v_gene: TRBV4-3; d_gene: NA; CDR3aa: CASSQDWSPGGKDTQYF; CDR3nt: TGCGCCAGCAGCCAAGATTGGAGCCCCGGGGGAAAAGATACGCAGTATTTT
abundance: many; j_gene: TRBJ2-1; v_gene: TRBV20-1; d_gene: NA; CDR3aa: CSARDPSSSSYNEQFF; CDR3nt: TGCAGTGCTAGAGATCCCAGTTCCAGCTCCTACAATGAGCAGTTCTTC
abundance: few; j_gene: TRBJ2-2; v_gene: TRBV5-4; d_gene: NA; CDR3aa: CASSLRGGGELFF; CDR3nt: TGTGCCAGCAGCTTGCGGGGAGGCGGGGAGCTGTTTTTT
abundance: many; j_gene: TRBJ1-1; v_gene: TRBV11-2; d_gene: NA; CDR3aa: CASSRNDMNTEAFF; CDR3nt: TGTGCCAGCAGCCGCAATGATATGAACACTGAAGCTTTCTTT